Listed below are T cell receptor beta chains from one sample, sequenced in a study of human T cells and chemical hapten exposure. TCRdb independently ran MiXCR on the RACE reads; one entry per CDR3 protein. This repertoire shows fewer than 300,000 distinct CDR3 sequences, more than 6.5% found once; its top ten account for over 2%. This sample comprised whole blood, obtained in connection with sensitization to the hapten diphenylcyclopropenone (DPC). The receptors shown here come from a woman between 40 and 55 years old with alopecia areata. Some clones in this sample may be carry-over from other donors' samples. Both conserved end residues are part of each CDR3. D genes are given only for firm matches. Clone size is given for some rows only: seen once, a few or many times, or a class if the clone is expanded.

CDR3 DNA | CDR3 protein | clone size | J gene | D gene | V gene
TGTGCCAGCAGTACAGGGGCCTCTAGCACAGATACGCAGTATTTT | CASSTGASSTDTQYF | - | TRBJ2-3 | TRBD1 | TRBV12-3/TRBV12-4
TGTGCCAGCAGTTTAGGGGGACTAGCCGGAGATACGCAGTATTTT | CASSLGGLAGDTQYF | - | TRBJ2-3 | TRBD2 | TRBV28
TGTGCCAGCAGACTAGCGGGAGAGTCCTACGAGCAGTACTTC | CASRLAGESYEQYF | - | TRBJ2-7 | TRBD2 | TRBV6-2/TRBV6-3
TGCGCCAGCAGCCAAGTCTGGCCTAGCGAATACTACGAGCAGTACTTC | CASSQVWPSEYYEQYF | - | TRBJ2-7 | - | TRBV4-3
TGTGCCAGCAGCACAGGATTCGGCCAGCCCCAGCATTTT | CASSTGFGQPQHF | few | TRBJ1-5 | - | TRBV6-5
TGTGCCAGCAGCTACGCACGGGGACGTTATGGGGAACTGGAGACCCAGTACTTC | CASSYARGRYGELETQYF | few | TRBJ2-5 | - | TRBV21-1
TGTGCCAGCAAGAACAATCCGGGACAGGGCCAGACTGAAGCTTTCTTT | CASKNNPGQGQTEAFF | - | TRBJ1-1 | TRBD1 | TRBV6-6
TGTGCCAGCTCTCCGCGACAGAAAGAGACCCAGTACTTC | CASSPRQKETQYF | - | TRBJ2-5 | - | TRBV18
TGTGCCAGCAGCCACCCACTGAACACTGAAGCTTTCTTT | CASSHPLNTEAFF | few | TRBJ1-1 | - | TRBV7-9
TGTGCCAGCAGAATTAGCGGGAGCTCCTACAATGAGCAGTACTTC | CASRISGSSYNEQYF | - | TRBJ2-7 | TRBD2 | TRBV7-2
TGCGCCAGCAGATGGGACACGACAGGGTCCTACGAGCAGTACTTC | CASRWDTTGSYEQYF | - | TRBJ2-7 | TRBD1 | TRBV5-1
TGTGCCATCAGAACGGACGAGTCGGGGCAGTACTTC | CAIRTDESGQYF | few | TRBJ2-7 | - | TRBV10-3
TGCAGCGTAAGAGGGAGCTCCTACGAGCAGTACTTC | CSVRGSSYEQYF | - | TRBJ2-7 | - | TRBV29-1
TGTGCCATCAGTGGGACTTCAACAAACATTCAGTACTTC | CAISGTSTNIQYF | few | TRBJ2-4 | - | TRBV10-3
TGTGCCAGCATCTTACTAGCGGGAAAAGAGACCCAGTACTTC | CASILLAGKETQYF | - | TRBJ2-5 | - | TRBV21-1
TGCGCCAGCAGCTTGAGTCTAGAAAGCACAGATACGCAGTATTTT | CASSLSLESTDTQYF | - | TRBJ2-3 | - | TRBV5-1
TGCGCCAGCAGCCAAGATGGTAGGGATCAGCCCCAGCATTTT | CASSQDGRDQPQHF | few | TRBJ1-5 | - | TRBV4-1
TGTGCCAGCAGCTCCGGACAGGGGACAGATACGCAGTATTTT | CASSSGQGTDTQYF | many | TRBJ2-3 | TRBD1 | TRBV7-2
TGCGCCAGCAGCTTGTCAGGGCCTAGCGCCTACACAGATACGCAGTATTTT | CASSLSGPSAYTDTQYF | few | TRBJ2-3 | - | TRBV5-1
TGTGCCAGCAGCGTAGCAGCTACGAACACCGGGGAGCTGTTTTTT | CASSVAATNTGELFF | - | TRBJ2-2 | - | TRBV9
TGCAGCGTTGAAGTACAGGAAAGCAGCTATGGCTACACCTTC | CSVEVQESSYGYTF | few | TRBJ1-2 | - | TRBV29-1
TGTGCCAGCAGTTACTCGGAAGAGGGGGGTAGGGCCAAAAACATTCAGTACTTC | CASSYSEEGGRAKNIQYF | - | TRBJ2-4 | - | TRBV6-2/TRBV6-3
TGTGCCAGCAGTCGGACAGGGTCAGCGGAAAAACTGTTTTTT | CASSRTGSAEKLFF | many | TRBJ1-4 | TRBD1 | TRBV28
TGTGCCACCAGCAGAGGGTTGGCTAGCGGGACCTGGGAGCAGTACTTC | CATSRGLASGTWEQYF | many | TRBJ2-7 | TRBD2 | TRBV15
TGTGCCAGCAGCCAAGGGTTATACTACGAGCAGTACTTC | CASSQGLYYEQYF | many | TRBJ2-7 | - | TRBV4-2
TGTGCCAGCAGCTTATCGGGACAGTTCTACGAGCAGTACTTC | CASSLSGQFYEQYF | few | TRBJ2-7 | TRBD1 | TRBV7-9
TGTGCCAGCAGCTACCGGACTAGCGGGGACTCTGGGGCCAACGTCCTGACTTTC | CASSYRTSGDSGANVLTF | few | TRBJ2-6 | TRBD2 | TRBV7-8
TGTGCCAGCAGCTTACTGACTAGCTCTTACAATGAGCAGTTCTTC | CASSLLTSSYNEQFF | - | TRBJ2-1 | TRBD2 | TRBV11-2
TGTGCCAGCAGCAGAATGGGGGGACCCGGGAACACTGAAGCTTTCTTT | CASSRMGGPGNTEAFF | few | TRBJ1-1 | - | TRBV25-1
TGTGCCAGCAGCCGTAGCGGGAGGCTCAGGACCGGGGAGCTGTTTTTT | CASSRSGRLRTGELFF | - | TRBJ2-2 | TRBD2 | TRBV12-3/TRBV12-4
TGTGCCACCACACTTAGGGGGCGGGGAGCGGGAGGGCCTGGAGAGCAGTACTTC | CATTLRGRGAGGPGEQYF | few | TRBJ2-7 | TRBD2 | TRBV12-3/TRBV12-4
TGTGCCAGCACCCTTCAGGGGGCGGCTAGCGGGAACCCAGATACGCAGTATTTT | CASTLQGAASGNPDTQYF | - | TRBJ2-3 | - | TRBV11-1
TGTGCCAGCAGCTTGGGAGGAGGACAGGCTGGGGCCAACGTCCTGACTTTC | CASSLGGGQAGANVLTF | few | TRBJ2-6 | TRBD1 | TRBV5-5
TGTGCCAGCAGCGTAGGAATAGCGGGAGGATTAACAGATACGCAGTATTTT | CASSVGIAGGLTDTQYF | few | TRBJ2-3 | TRBD2 | TRBV9
TGTGCCAGCAGGGTTACAGCGAACACCGGGGAGCTGTTTTTT | CASRVTANTGELFF | few | TRBJ2-2 | - | TRBV6-1
TGTGCCAGCAGCTTACGGCTTGGCCTCTACACAGATACGCAGTATTTT | CASSLRLGLYTDTQYF | - | TRBJ2-3 | - | TRBV7-2
TGCAGTGCTAGTCGGCGGGAGAGTGAGCAGTTCTTC | CSASRRESEQFF | - | TRBJ2-1 | TRBD2 | TRBV20-1
TGTGCCAGCAGCTTATCACCGGGACTAGGTCTTCTCAGGGGTGGTACAGATACGCAGTATTTT | CASSLSPGLGLLRGGTDTQYF | few | TRBJ2-3 | TRBD2 | TRBV7-9
TGTGCCTGGAGTAGCGGCTACGAGCAGTACTTC | CAWSSGYEQYF | - | TRBJ2-7 | - | TRBV30
TGTGCCAGCCTGACAGTTCCACACAATGAGCAGTTCTTC | CASLTVPHNEQFF | - | TRBJ2-1 | - | TRBV2
TGCAGCGCTGTGCATGCAAGGGGGGAGACCCAGTACTTC | CSAVHARGETQYF | many | TRBJ2-5 | - | TRBV29-1
TGTGCCAGCAGTTACTCAGGGGCGGGTGAAAAACTGTTTTTT | CASSYSGAGEKLFF | few | TRBJ1-4 | - | TRBV6-5
TGCAGCGTTGACGGACGCTATGGCTACACCTTC | CSVDGRYGYTF | - | TRBJ1-2 | - | TRBV29-1
TGCAGCGTTGGGACTCGGGGGCAGCCCCAGCATTTT | CSVGTRGQPQHF | few | TRBJ1-5 | - | TRBV29-1
TGCGCCAGCAGGGACAGGGACACCGAGGAGCTGTTTTTT | CASRDRDTEELFF | once | TRBJ2-2 | TRBD1 | TRBV5-1
TGTGCCATCAGCGGCGGGACAGGGAAACCCGTTACGCAGTATTTT | CAISGGTGKPVTQYF | few | TRBJ2-3 | TRBD1 | TRBV10-3
TGTGCCAGCACTCTCACCGGGGGTAGCGGGAGGCTTGGGGATACGCAGTATTTT | CASTLTGGSGRLGDTQYF | many | TRBJ2-3 | TRBD2 | TRBV28
TGCAGTGCCCCTCTAACACTCTCGTCGAACCGGGACAGGGGGTCCAATGAGCAGTTCTTC | CSAPLTLSSNRDRGSNEQFF | - | TRBJ2-1 | TRBD1 | TRBV20-1
TGTGCTAGCAGCACCGGGGGCCGCACAGATACGCAGTATTTT | CASSTGGRTDTQYF | many | TRBJ2-3 | - | TRBV7-7
TGTGCCAGCAGCGTAGTGGGGACAGATACGCAGTATTTT | CASSVVGTDTQYF | many | TRBJ2-3 | - | TRBV9
TGCGCCAGCAGCCAAGAAAACAAGGGCACAGATACGCAGTATTTT | CASSQENKGTDTQYF | few | TRBJ2-3 | - | TRBV4-3